Listed here are 20 T cell receptor beta chains from one sample, sequenced in a study of siplizumab effects on memory and regulatory T cells. Only in-frame clones appear in the TCRdb table, and some are missing; sequencing was by immunoSEQ multiplex PCR. The sample lists more than 95,000 clones, about 93% occurring once. The source material was Tregs sorted from blood. The receptors come from a human donor in good health.

This clone has just one count. The chain employs TRBV27 and TRBJ1-5; TRBD1 matches 8 bases. Germline-derived CDR1 and CDR2 are MNHEY and SMNVEV (reference sequence). CDR3 length: 16 residues. V was pared by 5 bases and J by 2 bases, with 8 bases of the junction left unmatched. For the CDR3, the DNA is TGTGCCAGCAGTCACAAGACAGGGGTTGGCAATCAGCCCCAGCATTTT. The encoded protein is CASSHKTGVGNQPQHF.

The rearrangement links TRBV7-6 to TRBJ2-1; D might be TRBD2 (6 bases). Germline V gives CDR1 SGHVS, CDR2 FNYEAQ. The CDR3 has 13 residues. Trimming pared 1 base from V and 13 bases from J, leaving 14 bases between. In DNA, the CDR3 is TGTGCCAGCAGCTTAGTCGGCAGCGGGCTACAGTTCTTC. Translation gives CASSLVGSGLQFF.

The chain is built from TRBV18 and TRBJ1-1; no clear D. The CDR3 has 14 residues. The germline V gene encodes CDR1 KGHSH and CDR2 LQKENI. V gave up 3 bases and J gave up 1 base, with 9 bases separating them. The CDR3 DNA is TGTGCCAGCTCACCCCTGGACCGGAACACTGAAGCTTTCTTT. Protein sequence: CASSPLDRNTEAFF.

This CDR3 reads CASSPDRRNTEAFF. Written as DNA, the CDR3 is TGTGCCAGCAGCCCTGACAGGAGGAACACTGAAGCTTTCTTT. This chain uses TRBV14 with TRBJ1-1; D is perhaps TRBD1 (6 bases). Deletions cut 4 bases from V and 1 base from J, with 10 bases between. The germline gives CDR1 SGHDN, CDR2 FVKESK. The CDR3 totals 14 residues.

V gene TRBV19 combines with J gene TRBJ2-5, with unresolved D. V was pared by 5 bases and J by 7 bases, with 17 bases between. From germline, CDR1 is LNHDA and CDR2 SQIVND (reference sequence). This CDR3 is built from 14 residues. Written as DNA, the CDR3 is TGTGCCAGTAGTTCCAGAGATAGTAAAGGGACCCAGTACTTC. This encodes CASSSRDSKGTQYF.

V usage is TRBV6-6 and J usage is TRBJ1-4; D is perhaps TRBD1 (6 bases). Trimming stripped 2 bases from V and 1 base from J, with 8 bases between. CDR1 is MNHNY and CDR2 is SVGAGI in the germline V gene (reference sequence). There are 15 residues in the CDR3. In nucleotides, the CDR3 is TGTGCCAGCAGTTACGAACAGGGAACTAATGAAAAACTGTTTTTT. Translated, it gives CASSYEQGTNEKLFF.

V and J are TRBV4-1 and TRBJ1-2, with a tentative D call TRBD1 (5 bases). Trimming removed 2 bases at V and 0 bases at J, with 13 bases between. Germline CDR1 MGHRA, CDR2 YSYEKL. The CDR3 consists of 16 residues. In DNA, the CDR3 is TGCGCCAGCAGCCAACCCGAAGAGGGGCCTAACTATGGCTACACCTTC. It encodes CASSQPEEGPNYGYTF.

The rearrangement joins TRBV5-5 to TRBJ2-5; the D gene could be TRBD1 or TRBD2 (5 bases each). Germline V CDR1 and CDR2: SGHKS, YYEKEE (reference sequence). This CDR3 comprises 19 residues. Trimming removed 2 bases at V and 0 bases at J, with 23 bases between. The CDR3 DNA follows: TGTGCCAGCAGCTTCGGCCGTGGGGGTGTCCTCGGGTACCAAGAGACCCAGTACTTC. It codes for CASSFGRGGVLGYQETQYF. The variable domain in full, with the rest retrieved from reference TRBV5-5 and TRBJ2-5, is DAGVTQSPTHLIKTRGQQVTLRCSPISGHKSVSWYQQVLGQGPQFIFQYYEKEERGRGNFPDRFSARQFPNYSSELNVNALLLGDSALYLCASSFGRGGVLGYQETQYFGPGTRLLVL.

The gene calls are TRBV14 and TRBJ1-6; 8 positions agree with TRBD1. Germline V gene lookup returns CDR1 SGHDN and CDR2 FVKESK. The CDR3 totals 16 residues. The junction had 3 bases not matched to a gene; V was cut back by 3 bases and J by 2 bases. The CDR3 region is CASSQTQGAYNSPLHF. The CDR3, as DNA: TGTGCCAGCAGCCAGACACAGGGGGCCTATAATTCACCCCTCCACTTT.

V gene TRBV10-3 combines with J gene TRBJ2-3; 15 nucleotides agree with TRBD2. After removal of 3 bases from V and 3 bases from J, the junction contained 7 bases not matched to a gene. In germline, CDR1 is ENHRY, CDR2 SYGVKD. CDR3 length: 18 residues. The CDR3 DNA reads as TGTGCCATCAGTGAACGGACTAGCGGGGGGGCCTCGACAGATACGCAGTATTTT. This sequence encodes CAISERTSGGASTDTQYF.

The chain recombines TRBV9 with TRBJ2-7, with a weak D call TRBD1 (5 bases). V lost 4 bases and J 1 base, leaving 15 bases between the germline ends. The CDR3 has 15 residues. Germline loops: CDR1 SGDLS, CDR2 YYNGEE. The CDR3, as DNA: TGTGCCAGCAGCCCACGCCCGGACATTTCCTACGAGCAGTACTTC. Amino acids: CASSPRPDISYEQYF.

The chain uses TRBV5-1 and TRBJ2-1; 9 bases align to TRBD1. Trimming cost V 4 bases and J 7 bases; bases outside gene matches: 6. The CDR3 is made up of 14 amino acids. Germline assignment: CDR1 SGHRS and CDR2 YFSETQ. The CDR3 sequence: CASSAGTGYNEQFF. CDR3 bases: TGCGCCAGCAGCGCCGGGACAGGGTATAATGAGCAGTTCTTC.

This clone has just a few counts. Additional DNA sequences in this sample encode the identical CDR3. The chain couples TRBV10-3 to TRBJ1-1; 8 bases align to TRBD1. In germline, CDR1 is ENHRY, CDR2 SYGVKD. Trimming removed 6 bases from V and 3 bases from J; junction bases left unmatched: 3. The CDR3 has 13 amino acids. The CDR3 sequence: CAIRNRGDTEAFF. Here the CDR3 DNA reads TGTGCCATCAGGAACAGGGGGGACACTGAAGCTTTCTTT.

V usage is TRBV10-3 and J usage is TRBJ2-6; maybe TRBD1 (5 bases). Trimming took 6 bases from V and 0 from J, leaving 18 bases between them. CDR1 and CDR2 from the germline V gene are ENHRY and SYGVKD. This CDR3 has 18 residues. The CDR3 DNA follows: TGTGCCATCAGGGAAGGGGCAACACCCTTCTCTGGGGCCAACGTCCTGACTTTC. Translating it yields CAIREGATPFSGANVLTF.

The table lists this clone with a count of one. The genes are TRBV7-9 and TRBJ1-6, with D possibly matching TRBD1 (6 bases). Germline lookup yields CDR1 SEHNR and CDR2 FQNEAQ (reference sequence). The CDR3 is 14 residues long. V shed 4 bases and J shed 7 bases, with 11 bases lying between them. The CDR3 DNA reads as TGTGCCAGCAGCTCCACAGGGCGGAATTCACCCCTCCACTTT. Amino acid sequence: CASSSTGRNSPLHF.

The chain employs TRBV7-2 and TRBJ2-7; 11 bases agree with TRBD2. The CDR3 consists of 15 residues. V shed 5 bases and J 1 base; nucleotides not matched to a gene: 4. Per the germline V gene, CDR1 is SGHTA and CDR2 is FQGNSA. The CDR3 region has the DNA TGTGCCAGCAGCCGCACTAGCGGGAGATCCTACGAGCAGTACTTC. Translating it yields CASSRTSGRSYEQYF. Looking up the rest from reference TRBV7-2 and TRBJ2-7 gives the full variable domain: GAGVSQSPSNKVTEKGKDVELRCDPISGHTALYWYRQSLGQGLEFLIYFQGNSAPDKSGLPSDRFSAERTGGSVSTLTIQRTQQEDSAVYLCASSRTSGRSYEQYFGPGTRLTVT.

This rearrangement joins TRBV30 to TRBJ2-2; D gene uncertain. The V end was cut by 0 bases, the J end by 4 bases, with 6 bases between. Looked up from germline, CDR1 is GTSNPN and CDR2 is SVGIG (reference sequence). The CDR3 is made up of 13 amino acids. In DNA, the CDR3 is TGTGCCTGGAGTGTCGATTTCACCGGGGAGCTGTTTTTT. Residues: CAWSVDFTGELFF.

The V call is TRBV4-1, the J call TRBJ2-3; D not resolved. Trimming left V 3 bases short and J 2 bases short, with 9 bases between. The germline V gene encodes CDR1 MGHRA and CDR2 YSYEKL. This CDR3 has 14 residues. For the CDR3, the DNA is TGCGCCAGCAGCCAGGGTCCGACCACAGATACGCAGTATTTT. Its protein is CASSQGPTTDTQYF.

This clone was observed a handful of times. This chain uses TRBV19 with TRBJ1-3, with no clear D. Germline V lookup: CDR1 LNHDA, CDR2 SQIVND (reference sequence). The CDR3 is made up of 15 amino acids. Trimming removed 3 bases at V and 2 bases at J, with 11 bases between. The CDR3: CASSIALLPGNTIYF. CDR3 coding DNA: TGTGCCAGTAGTATTGCGCTTCTCCCTGGAAACACCATATATTTT.

The chain employs TRBV9 and TRBJ2-3; no reliable D call. The germline CDR1 and CDR2 sequences are SGDLS and YYNGEE. V lost 3 bases and J 0 bases, leaving 8 bases between the germline ends. The CDR3 has 14 residues. CDR3 in amino acids: CASSGSTSTDTQYF. The CDR3 nucleotides read TGTGCCAGCAGCGGCAGTACTAGCACAGATACGCAGTATTTT.